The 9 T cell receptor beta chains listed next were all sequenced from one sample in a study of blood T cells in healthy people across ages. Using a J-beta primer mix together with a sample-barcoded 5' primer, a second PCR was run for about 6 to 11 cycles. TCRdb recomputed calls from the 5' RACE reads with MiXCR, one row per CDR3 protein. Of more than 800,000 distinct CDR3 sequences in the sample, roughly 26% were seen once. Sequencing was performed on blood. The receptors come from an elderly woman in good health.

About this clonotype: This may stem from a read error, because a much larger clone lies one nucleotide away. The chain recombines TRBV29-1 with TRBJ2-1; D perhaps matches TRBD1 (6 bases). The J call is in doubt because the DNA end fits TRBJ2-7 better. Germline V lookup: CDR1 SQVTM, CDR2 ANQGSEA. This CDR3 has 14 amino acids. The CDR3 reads CSVEETGAYNEQYF. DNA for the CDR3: TGCAGCGTTGAGGAGACAGGAGCCTACAATGAGCAGTACTTC.

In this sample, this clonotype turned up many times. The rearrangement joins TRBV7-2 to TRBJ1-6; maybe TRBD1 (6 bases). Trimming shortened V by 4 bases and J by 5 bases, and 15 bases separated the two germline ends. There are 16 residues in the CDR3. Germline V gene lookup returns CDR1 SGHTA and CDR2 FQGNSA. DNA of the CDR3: TGTGCCAGCAGCTCGTCTTCACAGGGACATAATTCACCCCTCCACTTT. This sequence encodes CASSSSSQGHNSPLHF. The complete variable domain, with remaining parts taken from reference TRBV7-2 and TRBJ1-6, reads GAGVSQSPSNKVTEKGKDVELRCDPISGHTALYWYRQSLGQGLEFLIYFQGNSAPDKSGLPSDRFSAERTGGSVSTLTIQRTQQEDSAVYLCASSSSSQGHNSPLHFGNGTRLTVT.

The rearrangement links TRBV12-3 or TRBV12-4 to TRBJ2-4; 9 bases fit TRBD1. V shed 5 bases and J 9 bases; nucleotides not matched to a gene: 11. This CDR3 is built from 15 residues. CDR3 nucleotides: TGTGCCAGCAGTCTAGGAGGGACAGGGAGGAGCATTCAGTACTTC. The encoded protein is CASSLGGTGRSIQYF.

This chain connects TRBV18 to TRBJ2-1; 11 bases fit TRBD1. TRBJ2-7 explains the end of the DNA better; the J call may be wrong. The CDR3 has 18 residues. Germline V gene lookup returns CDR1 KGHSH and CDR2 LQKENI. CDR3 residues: CASSPGTGGLVSYNEQYF. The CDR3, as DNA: TGTGCCAGCTCACCAGGGACAGGGGGGCTCGTCTCCTACAATGAGCAGTACTTC.

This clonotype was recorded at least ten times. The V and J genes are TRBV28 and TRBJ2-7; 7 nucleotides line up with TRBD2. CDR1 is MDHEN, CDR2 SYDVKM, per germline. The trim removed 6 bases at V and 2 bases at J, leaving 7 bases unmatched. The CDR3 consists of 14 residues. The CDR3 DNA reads TGTGCCAGCAGCGATGGGGGGGTTCCCTACGAGCAGTACTTC. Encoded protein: CASSDGGVPYEQYF.

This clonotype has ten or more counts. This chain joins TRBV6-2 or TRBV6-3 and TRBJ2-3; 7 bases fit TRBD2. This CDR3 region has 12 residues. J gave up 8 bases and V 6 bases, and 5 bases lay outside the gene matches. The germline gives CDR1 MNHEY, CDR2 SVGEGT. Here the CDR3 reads CASRRGGATQYF. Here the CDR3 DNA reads TGTGCCAGCAGACGCGGGGGTGCTACGCAGTATTTT.

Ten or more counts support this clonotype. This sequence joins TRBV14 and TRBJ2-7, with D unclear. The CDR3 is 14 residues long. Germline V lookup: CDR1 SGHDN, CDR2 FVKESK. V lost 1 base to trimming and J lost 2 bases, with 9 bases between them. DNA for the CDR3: TGTGCCAGCAGCCAAGGACGAAGCGCCTACGAGCAGTACTTC. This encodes CASSQGRSAYEQYF.

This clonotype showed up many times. The CDR3 sequence is CASSLSGVRTYEQYF. The CDR3 DNA sequence: TGTGCCAGCAGCTTATCGGGGGTCAGGACCTACGAGCAGTACTTC. The rearrangement uses TRBV5-6 and TRBJ2-7; D may be TRBD2 (6 bases). The V end lost 2 bases, the J end lost 2 bases, and 14 bases lay between the germline ends. The CDR3 covers 15 residues. Germline V gene lookup returns CDR1 SGHDT and CDR2 YYEEEE.

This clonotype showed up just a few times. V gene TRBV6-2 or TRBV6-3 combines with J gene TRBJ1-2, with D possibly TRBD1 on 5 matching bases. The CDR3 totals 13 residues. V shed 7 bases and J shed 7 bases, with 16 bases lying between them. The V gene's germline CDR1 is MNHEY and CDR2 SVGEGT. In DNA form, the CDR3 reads TGTGCCAGCATAGGCGGGACGGACGGTGGCTACACCTTC. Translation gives CASIGGTDGGYTF.